This T cell receptor (beta chain) was documented in a study of cytomegalovirus exposure and HLA in healthy donors (dated 2017 in TCRdb). Regarding the study in general: An earlier analysis of some 600 of the donors reported under 300 Gb of sequence data and 90 million to 120 million unique TCR beta sequences obtained from about 179 million T cells. Among about 400 genotyped donors of the cohort, an average of approximately 200,000 unique TCR beta nucleotide sequences was sequenced per donor, of which 15% to 20% were non-productive. Among the roughly 380 genotyped donors, around 79% belonged to the genetic ancestry cluster associated with self-reported Caucasian donors. Roughly five DR-DQ haplotypes were treated as single units for association and clustering because of strong linkage in the cohort. All discovery cohort repertoires had been generated using a single sequencing platform. To predict cytomegalovirus infection status, the study brought together high-throughput TCR immunosequencing, statistical association of individual TCRs with disease status, and machine learning. Rather than using new phenotypic data, the later analysis identified candidate immune exposures from TCR beta sequences and from how often those sequences occurred across donors. The aim of the study was to test whether cataloging public T cell receptors could identify signatures of past pathogen exposure. The study used immunosequencing to profile the T cell repertoires of approximately 690 subjects and linked those repertoires to cytomegalovirus serostatus. In addition to the first cohort of 666 subjects, a separate validation cohort of approximately 130 different subjects was used. Approximately 310 gigabases of sequencing data and approximately 85 million unique TCR sequences were included in an early release covering about 600 HLA-typed donors. Typing coverage varied by locus: roughly 629-640 donors for A, B, C, DRB1 and DQB1; roughly 520 for DQA1; about 600 for DPA1; approximately 450 for DPB1. An earlier analysis of fewer than 700 of the donors applied high-throughput TCR beta sequencing to assess whether each TCR beta V gene segment acted as functional or pseudogenic. In a later genetic analysis, genome-wide SNP genotypes for about three fifths of the roughly 670 donors were used, and that subset was treated as a discovery cohort. To study patterns of TCR occurrence, a later analysis re-analyzed previously published TCR beta repertoires from 500 to 850 donors and added high-resolution HLA genotyping. Donor age, sex, ethnicity and CMV serostatus were compiled together with the repertoire data. Both class I and class II loci were covered by HLA typing, at four-digit resolution. Broad study findings and their caveats: The earlier analysis of about 600 of the donors excluded 15 to 20 rarely observed V segments, including chromosome 9 orphons, because counts were too low. In a later genetic analysis, a missense DCLRE1C variant was associated with V-gene and J-gene trimming of TCR beta chains, and the association was replicated in an independent cohort. Only TCR beta chains were sequenced in this cohort, and the absence of alpha or paired-chain data limited detectable features. The study listed approximately 160 TCR beta chains as associated with cytomegalovirus. Because some donors lacked HLA typing at each locus, the association tests relied only on the typed subset. The classifier was reported to diagnose cytomegalovirus status with high specificity and sensitivity in both the original cohort and the validation cohort. While some public TCRs were present in many individuals, most TCR sequences turned up only very rarely across donors. Some IMGT-functional V segments, including TRBV6-2 and TRBV6-3, could not be distinguished by the 87-base-pair reads and were therefore excluded. Specific HLA alleles were associated with 15,000 to 20,000 TCR beta sequences at a false discovery rate of 0.05 in a later analysis. Immune exposure information for the cohort was limited to CMV serostatus. In a later analysis, most CMV-associated TCR beta chains were found to appear HLA-restricted, with HLA associations seemingly driven largely by CMV exposure. Correlated functional status among segregating V segments might reflect linkage disequilibrium, but an unknown experimental factor could not be ruled out. In a later analysis, HLA-associated TCR beta chains were found to be more clonally expanded and to have lower generation probabilities than equally common non-associated chains. According to the authors, the approach could potentially be generalized to other disease states and immunological phenotypes. A further reported finding was that TCR beta sequences accurately predicted the HLA-A and HLA-B alleles for most subjects in the first cohort. According to a later analysis, parvovirus B19, influenza, CMV and Epstein-Barr virus appeared linked to several top co-occurrence clusters. The presence/absence analyses assumed that sequencing depth was roughly uniform across donors, and that assumption may not be true. In a later analysis, the rate of TCR association differed among HLA loci, with DRB1 alleles having the most associated TCRs and HLA-C alleles having the fewest. According to a later genetic analysis, donors in an Asian-associated ancestry cluster had fewer N-insertions in productive TCRs than the approximately 670-donor mean. Broadly in line with IMGT annotations, most TCR beta V segments showed up in productive rearrangements about 87% or about 30% of the time in an earlier analysis of around 550 of the donors. A few of the identified cytomegalovirus-associated TCR beta chains were confirmed in vitro to be specific for cytomegalovirus antigens. Assigning TCR associations to individual alleles was difficult when HLA alleles, especially DR and DQ, strongly co-occurred. The sequencing pipeline was judged likely to have produced a cluster of highly shared sequence variants as a technical artifact.

In total, just over 650 healthy bone marrow donors made up the cohort. At the time of sampling, every cohort member was nominally healthy, though immune exposures that went unrecorded were likely present. The donor was CMV seropositive and was included in the group of 250 to 300 seropositive cohort members. Every donor gave a peripheral blood sample, and the peripheral blood mononuclear cells from that sample were used for TCR beta sequencing. The Qiagen DNeasy Blood Extraction Kit was used to extract genomic DNA from the blood cell samples. CDR1 is given as SGHNT and CDR2 as YYREEE, both from the germline V gene (reference sequence). After removal of 9 bases from V and 4 bases from J, the junction retains 15 bases not matched to a gene. The CDR3 sequence holds 16 residues, the cysteine and phenylalanine included. Only CDR3 DNA remains: 48 bases, in frame from the first base. The library came from the immunoSEQ multiplex PCR assay. A mixture of 60 forward primers for TCR Vbeta segments and 13 reverse primers for TCR Jbeta segments was used in the multiplex PCR. The CDR3 region of rearranged TCR beta genes was amplified from genomic DNA with a multiplex PCR assay. The Illumina HiSeq System was used to sequence the amplified TCR beta libraries as 87-base-pair reads. For the original study's pipeline: Across the 666 repertoires, a later analysis counted approximately 83 million unique TCR beta chains, 9.5 million to 12 million of which were shared by at least two donors. A nearest-neighbor algorithm error-corrected the raw reads and collapsed the reads into unique sequences, merging closely related sequences to remove PCR and sequencing errors. V, D and J gene segments were assigned by aligning CDR3 sequences to IMGT reference sequences. For a sequence to be retained, at least a six-nucleotide match to both a V gene segment and a J gene segment was required. A rearrangement was called productive if the CDR3 had no stop codons and remained in frame with V and J, and every other rearrangement was called non-productive. CDR3 was defined by IMGT convention, running from the second conserved V-encoded cysteine to the conserved J-encoded phenylalanine. The earlier analysis of about 610 of the donors excluded sequences that lacked an unambiguous match to a single V gene segment. An earlier analysis of a few hundred of the donors classified V segments as functional when productive rearrangements were above 56.7% and as segregating when the standard deviation between donors was above 5%. A statistical classification framework was developed to diagnose cytomegalovirus status using the catalog of TCR beta chain sequences. In a later analysis, V and J genes were assigned by comparing TCR nucleotide sequences against IMGT/GENE-DB human TR gene sequences. A later analysis assigned CDR3 sequences and most-parsimonious VDJ recombination scenarios with the TCRdist pipeline. In a later analysis, every TCR beta chain was defined by the combination of its CDR3 amino acid sequence and its V-gene family, and reads without a unique V-gene family were dropped. A later analysis removed 592 highly shared, low-generation-probability nucleotide sequences to deal with suspected cross-contamination and a sequencing artifact. For each public chain, a later analysis derived a clonal expansion index from normalized ranks of inferred template counts within each repertoire. In a later analysis, generation probabilities were computed with a VDJ recombination model fitted to out-of-frame rearrangements, and the resulting probabilities were checked against IGoR. Hypergeometric tests were used in a later analysis to score TCR-TCR, TCR-HLA and TCR-CMV co-occurrence, with a repertoire-size bias correction applied to the TCR pairs. To estimate false discovery rates, a later analysis permuted the HLA or CMV assignments 20 times. In a later analysis, co-occurring TCRs were grouped using DBSCAN, with TCRdist sequence similarity added in when clustering inside HLA-allele-positive subsets. For co-occurrence clustering, repertoires with fewer than 30,000 or more than 120,000 public chains were excluded, along with roughly five repertoires with anomalous nucleotide sharing. TCRdb obtained this table from immuneACCESS and retained in-frame rearrangements with V and J assigned. These tables miss some clones; where compared with another copy, unresolved V genes account for less than half of the shortfall, and the remainder is unexplained. V and J calls and clone size are given by that table; D and trimming were obtained from the DNA. The sample yields over 55,000 clones; about two thirds were counted once. The ten largest clones add up to 7.5% to 8% of the sample.

This clone was observed a single time. It lacks a known antigen. No quality values exist for individual bases; no much larger clone is one base distant. The TCR comes from a man aged 35 to 55 in good health and CMV-seropositive. Sequencing input: PBMCs. The V and J genes are TRBV5-4 and TRBJ2-3; 9 junctional bases match TRBD1. The DNA is TGTGCCACCAATACCGGACAGGGGAGTTTGGCAGATACGCAGTATTTT. Its amino acids are CATNTGQGSLADTQYF.